Given below is one TCR beta chain in context. The antigen this receptor binds is unknown. No much larger clonotype is one base removed from it; base qualities were not supplied. The sample originates from a study of blood T cell repertoires in COVID-19 (dated by TCRdb to 2018 to 2020). Study-level background: Samples covering the acute and convalescent phases of COVID-19 were provided by collaborators in the United States, Italy and Spain. The prospective study material was composed of cDNA or gDNA derived from T cells, B-cell-depleted T cells, or PBMCs. Deeply sampled blood TCRbeta repertoires from subjects exposed to, actively infected with, or recovered from COVID-19 were included in the dataset. The sample metadata nearly always contained a de-identified subject ID, COVID-19 status, age in years and sex. The repertoires were made available in a free public database intended to serve as a resource for research on the immune response to SARS-CoV-2. Where available, HLA class I and class II types were obtained from metadata supplied by the sample provider rather than from assay-based typing. Samples came from the ongoing ImmuneRACE study (first 160 participants) plus 1,254 subjects from 6 global collaborators. What the study reported, not specific to this receptor: The amount of clinical and demographic metadata varied by source and participant and was provided uncurated.

The collaborating institutions used their own protocols to collect whole blood in K2EDTA tubes. Collaborator samples were shipped for TCRbeta analysis as frozen whole blood, isolated PBMCs, or DNA extracted from either sample type. TCRbeta CDR3 regions were amplified from genomic DNA using the immunoSEQ Assay, a bias-controlled multiplex PCR. The paper's processing steps were these. Within the assay, amplification of reference gene primers was used to estimate how many nucleated cells each sample contained. To quantify the absolute abundance of each unique TCRbeta CDR3 rearrangement, sequence reads were collapsed and filtered. For each sample, productive Simpson clonality was calculated as the square root of Simpson's diversity index across productive rearrangements. Imported from immuneACCESS, the table was reduced by TCRdb to in-frame sequences with V and J called. These copies leave out some clones; in studies compared against another copy, an unresolved V gene accounts for under half, and the cause of the remainder is not known. From that table come the V and J calls and clone size; the DNA was used to work out D and trimming. The sample table contains approximately 12,000 clones; only one count was recorded for 80% to 90% of them. The ten largest clones take up over 9.5% of the sample.

Relative to germline, V is missing 4 bases and J is missing 1 base, with 0 bases of the junction outside any gene match. There are 13 amino acids in the CDR3, from cysteine to phenylalanine inclusive. The only DNA kept is the CDR3, 39 bases in frame from the first base. The germline V gene encodes CDR1 SNHLY and CDR2 FYNNEI. The receptor was derived from a human donor in a cohort sampled during active COVID-19. The sequenced material came from peripheral blood. Here the chain combines TRBV2 and TRBJ1-1, with 7 middle bases fitting TRBD1. The CDR3 in this case is CASSGQGNTEAFF. The DNA sequence is as follows: TGTGCCAGCAGTGGACAGGGGAACACTGAAGCTTTCTTT.